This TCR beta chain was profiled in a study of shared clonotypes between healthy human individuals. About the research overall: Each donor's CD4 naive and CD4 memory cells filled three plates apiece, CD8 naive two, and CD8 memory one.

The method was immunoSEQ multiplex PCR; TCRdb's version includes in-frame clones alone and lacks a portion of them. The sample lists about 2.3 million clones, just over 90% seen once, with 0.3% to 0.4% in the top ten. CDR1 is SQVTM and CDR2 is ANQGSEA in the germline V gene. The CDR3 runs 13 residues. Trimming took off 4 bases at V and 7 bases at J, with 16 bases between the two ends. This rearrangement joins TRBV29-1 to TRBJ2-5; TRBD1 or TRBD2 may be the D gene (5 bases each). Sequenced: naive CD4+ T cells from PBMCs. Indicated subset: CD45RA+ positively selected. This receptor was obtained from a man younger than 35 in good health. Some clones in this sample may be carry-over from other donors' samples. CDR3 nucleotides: TGCAGCGTTGGGGCCCTAACGAGGGGGACCCAGTACTTC. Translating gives CSVGALTRGTQYF.